This passage covers 25 T cell receptor beta chains from one sample sequenced in a study of CD8 T cells in Susac syndrome. An amount of RNA that ranged from roughly 0.45 to 1 ug was reverse transcribed with random hexamers. TCRdb redid the calling of the immunoSEQ multiplex PCR reads with MiXCR, one entry per CDR3 protein. The table shows more than 200,000 distinct CDR3 sequences, with about 94% occurring only once. The sample taken for sequencing was CD8+ T cells from PBMCs. The source of these receptors is a human donor with multiple sclerosis.

The chain is built from TRBV24-1 and TRBJ2-2; perhaps TRBD2 as D (5 bases). Between the trimmed V and J ends, which lost 3 bases and 0 bases, there was a span of 13 bases. The length of the CDR3 is 17 residues. Per germline, CDR1 KGHDR and CDR2 SFDVKD. CDR3 coding DNA: TGTGCCACCAGTGATCCGTCGGCGGGCCCGAACACCGGGGAGCTGTTTTTT. Translating it yields CATSDPSAGPNTGELFF.

The V call is TRBV9, the J call TRBJ2-3; a possible D gene is TRBD2 (6 bases). CDR3 length: 14 amino acids. The germline V gene encodes CDR1 SGDLS and CDR2 YYNGEE. V lost 3 bases and J lost 6, with 14 bases in between. CDR3 sequence reads: CASSARDSKDTQYF. The DNA for the CDR3 is TGTGCCAGCAGCGCCAGGGACTCCAAGGATACGCAGTATTTT.

This chain uses TRBV3-1 with TRBJ2-2; D is ambiguous. CDR3 size: 12 residues. Germline loops: CDR1 LGHDT, CDR2 YNNKEL (reference sequence). V was shortened by 0 bases and J by 7 bases, with 3 bases between the two germline ends. Here the CDR3 reads CASSQDDGELFF. CDR3 nucleotides: TGTGCCAGCAGCCAAGACGACGGGGAGCTGTTTTTT.

The chain couples TRBV5-1 to TRBJ1-3; D gene uncertain. V lost 0 bases, J lost 0 bases, and 10 bases lay in between. There are 16 residues in the CDR3. CDR1 is SGHRS and CDR2 is YFSETQ in the germline V gene. The CDR3 spells CASSLDIGFSGNTIYF. The DNA for the CDR3 is TGCGCCAGCAGCTTGGACATCGGTTTCTCTGGAAACACCATATATTTT. The whole variable domain, filled in from reference TRBV5-1 and TRBJ1-3, reads KAGVTQTPRYLIKTRGQQVTLSCSPISGHRSVSWYQQTPGQGLQFLFEYFSETQRNKGNFPGRFSGRQFSNSRSEMNVSTLELGDSALYLCASSLDIGFSGNTIYFGEGSWLTVV.

This clonotype was seen a handful of times. The chain has TRBV9 and TRBJ1-5; no clear D gene. The germline gives CDR1 SGDLS, CDR2 YYNGEE. V was clipped by 2 bases and J by 5 bases, with 8 bases between them. This CDR3 spans 13 amino acids. The CDR3 sequence: CASSVGSDQPQHF. In nucleotides, the CDR3 is TGTGCCAGCAGCGTGGGGAGCGATCAGCCCCAGCATTTT.

This sequence joins TRBV27 and TRBJ2-7, with TRBD1 matching 9 bases. Germline trimming cut 3 bases from V and 2 bases from J; bases unmatched to any gene: 5. The CDR3 is 15 residues long. Germline V lookup: CDR1 MNHEY, CDR2 SMNVEV (reference sequence). DNA for the CDR3: TGTGCCAGCAGTTTCTCCGGGACAGGGACCTACGAGCAGTACTTC. It codes for CASSFSGTGTYEQYF.

The rearrangement joins TRBV7-9 to TRBJ1-1; TRBD1 might be the D (5 bases). The CDR3 runs 15 residues. Trimming removed 3 bases from V and 0 bases from J, with 11 bases in between. Germline-derived CDR1 and CDR2 are SEHNR and FQNEAQ (reference sequence). The CDR3 spells CASSFPGLMNTEAFF. The CDR3 region has the DNA TGTGCCAGCAGCTTTCCGGGACTGATGAACACTGAAGCTTTCTTT.

A remark on this clonotype: Germline and junction disagree at one end, which may indicate a read error. V is TRBV5-6 and J is TRBJ2-1; weak D call: TRBD2 (5 bases). This CDR3 has 14 amino acids. CDR1 and CDR2 from the germline V gene are SGHDT and YYEEEE. CDR3 in DNA: TGTGCCAGCAGCTTAAGCGGTTCCTACAATGAGCAGTCCTTC. Amino acids: CASSLSGSYNEQSF.

This clonotype occurred once. V and J are TRBV5-8 and TRBJ2-3; 9 nucleotides match TRBD1. The CDR3 consists of 15 residues. V lost 3 bases, J lost 0 bases, and 2 bases stayed unmatched. Germline CDR1 and CDR2: SGHTS and YDEGEE. CDR3 amino acids: CASSSGTGSTDTQYF. The CDR3 DNA reads as TGTGCCAGCAGCTCCGGGACAGGGAGCACAGATACGCAGTATTTT.

The chain carries TRBV11-2 and TRBJ2-7; 9 bases map to TRBD2. V was clipped by 0 bases and J by 5 bases; unmatched bases: 5. Germline CDR1 is SGHAT and CDR2 is FQNNGV. The CDR3 consists of 15 residues. CDR3 in amino acids: CASSLEGTSSDEQYF. CDR3 coding DNA: TGTGCCAGCAGCTTAGAGGGGACTAGCTCGGACGAGCAGTACTTC.

V is TRBV4-1 and J is TRBJ2-1; no clear D gene. The CDR3 runs to 14 residues. Germline V gene lookup returns CDR1 MGHRA and CDR2 YSYEKL. V lost 6 bases and J 1 base, leaving 10 bases between the germline ends. The CDR3, as DNA: TGCGCCAGCAGTTTGAGTGTTTCCTACAATGAGCAGTTCTTC. It encodes CASSLSVSYNEQFF.

The chain uses TRBV10-1 and TRBJ1-5, with 11 bases that match TRBD1. J was trimmed by 2 bases and V by 0 bases; bases with no gene match: 9. Looked up from germline, CDR1 is WNHNN and CDR2 is SYGVQD (reference sequence). The CDR3 consists of 19 residues. The CDR3 loop is CASSESRGQGGHGNQPQHF. In DNA, the CDR3 is TGCGCCAGCAGTGAGTCGAGGGGACAGGGGGGGCATGGCAATCAGCCCCAGCATTTT.

The V and J genes are TRBV20-1 and TRBJ2-1, with no clear D. The CDR3 sequence is 11 residues long. Trimming took off 3 bases at V and 9 bases at J, with 9 bases between the two ends. The germline V gene has CDR1 DFQATT and CDR2 SNEGSKA (reference sequence). CDR3 bases: TGCAGTGCTAGTGGGCTGGGTGAGCAGTTCTTC. It specifies CSASGLGEQFF.

This clonotype has just a few counts. V is TRBV5-6 and J is TRBJ2-7; D call uncertain. V lost 0 bases, J lost 1 base, and 5 bases lay in between. CDR1 is SGHDT and CDR2 is YYEEEE in the germline V gene. This CDR3 comprises 13 residues. The CDR3: CASSLVLSYEQYF. The CDR3 nucleotides read TGTGCCAGCAGCTTGGTCCTTTCCTACGAGCAGTACTTC. Using reference TRBV5-6 and TRBJ2-7 for the parts outside the CDR3, the full variable domain is DAGVTQSPTHLIKTRGQQVTLRCSPKSGHDTVSWYQQALGQGPQFIFQYYEEEERQRGNFPDRFSGHQFPNYSSELNVNALLLGDSALYLCASSLVLSYEQYFGPGTRLTVT.

In its sample, this clonotype was seen once. This chain links TRBV24-1 with TRBJ2-1; the D is unclear. Germline V gene lookup returns CDR1 KGHDR and CDR2 SFDVKD. The CDR3 length is 12 residues. V was trimmed by 6 bases and J by 7 bases, leaving 9 bases between them. The CDR3 loop reads CATSLGFNEQFF. Here the CDR3 DNA reads TGTGCCACCAGTTTAGGATTTAATGAGCAGTTCTTC.

The J gene is TRBJ2-7, the V gene TRBV7-9; D ambiguous. The CDR3 spans 11 residues. The V gene lost 2 bases and the J gene lost 7 bases, with 6 bases spanning the gap. Per germline, CDR1 SEHNR and CDR2 FQNEAQ (reference sequence). CDR3 in amino acids: CASSLTQEQYF. In DNA, the CDR3 is TGTGCCAGCAGCTTAACCCAAGAGCAGTACTTC.

This chain uses TRBV13 with TRBJ2-7; D is possibly TRBD1 or TRBD2 (7 bases each). Trimming shortened V by 3 bases and J by 5 bases, and 20 bases separated the two germline ends. Germline-derived CDR1 and CDR2 are PRHDT and FYEKMQ (reference sequence). There are 16 residues in the CDR3. The chain's CDR3 is CASSFRASGTANEQYF. CDR3 DNA sequence: TGTGCCAGCAGCTTCCGCGCCAGCGGGACAGCCAACGAGCAGTACTTC.

CDR3 amino acids: CASSPGGGYEQFF. The CDR3 DNA sequence: TGTGCCAGCAGCCCTGGTGGGGGATATGAGCAGTTCTTC. The V and J genes are TRBV5-4 and TRBJ2-1; TRBD1 or TRBD2 may be the D gene (5 bases each). The CDR3 contains 13 residues. V lost 4 bases to trimming and J lost 8 bases, with 13 bases between them. Germline V gives CDR1 SGHNT, CDR2 YYREEE (reference sequence). Full variable domain (missing parts from reference TRBV5-4 and TRBJ2-1): ETGVTQSPTHLIKTRGQQVTLRCSSQSGHNTVSWYQQALGQGPQFIFQYYREEENGRGNFPPRFSGLQFPNYSSELNVNALELDDSALYLCASSPGGGYEQFFGPGTRLTVL.

The chain has TRBV30 and TRBJ2-7, with TRBD1 identical over 11 bases. The CDR3 extends over 13 amino acids. Germline V gene lookup returns CDR1 GTSNPN and CDR2 SVGIG (reference sequence). Trimming at V came to 2 bases and at J to 7 bases, leaving 4 bases not matched to a gene. CDR3 sequence (DNA): TGTGCCTGGAGTCCCGGGACAGGGGGGGAGCAGTACTTC. Encoded protein: CAWSPGTGGEQYF. Supplemented by reference TRBV30 and TRBJ2-7, the full variable domain reads SQTIHQWPATLVQPVGSPLSLECTVEGTSNPNLYWYRQAAGRGLQLLFYSVGIGQISSEVPQNLSASRPQDRQFILSSKKLLLSDSGFYLCAWSPGTGGEQYFGPGTRLTVT.

The chain couples TRBV6-5 to TRBJ1-1; D not certain. The CDR3 has 13 amino acids. The germline V and J ends were trimmed by 2 bases and 7 bases, with 11 bases remaining between them. Germline values: CDR1 MNHEY, CDR2 SVGAGI. The CDR3 nucleotides read TGTGCCAGCAGTTACCGGTGGACCGGTGAAGCTTTCTTT. Its protein product is CASSYRWTGEAFF.

V is TRBV12-3 or TRBV12-4 and J is TRBJ2-5; possible D gene TRBD2, 6 bases. The CDR3 totals 14 residues. Trimming cost V 3 bases and J 7 bases, with 15 bases left between them. The CDR3 DNA follows: TGTGCCAGCAGTTTCTGGGCCACGGAGGGGACCCAGTACTTC. It encodes CASSFWATEGTQYF.

The chain joins TRBV30 to TRBJ2-6; 7 bases are a match to TRBD1. Germline trimming cut 5 bases from V and 4 bases from J; bases unmatched to any gene: 5. Germline values: CDR1 GTSNPN, CDR2 SVGIG (reference sequence). The CDR3 loop spans 14 amino acids. The DNA of the CDR3 is TGTGCCTGGGTAGGGGACAGCGGGGCCAACGTCCTGACTTTC. It is translated as CAWVGDSGANVLTF.

Here the CDR3 reads CASGLLHGTGDYEQYF. CDR3 DNA: TGTGCTAGTGGTTTGCTCCACGGGACAGGGGACTACGAGCAGTACTTC. V usage is TRBV12-5 and J usage is TRBJ2-7; TRBD1 matches 10 bases. Per germline, CDR1 LGHNT and CDR2 FRNRAP. CDR3 size: 16 residues. The trim removed 2 bases at V and 3 bases at J, leaving 7 bases unmatched.

This CDR3 is CSVEGSIYTETQYF. The DNA for the CDR3 is TGCAGCGTTGAGGGATCCATATATACGGAGACCCAGTACTTC. The genes are TRBV29-1 and TRBJ2-5, with D hard to call. Germline loops: CDR1 SQVTM, CDR2 ANQGSEA. The CDR3 contains 14 residues. Trimming removed 3 bases at V and 5 bases at J, with 16 bases between.

V is TRBV5-4 and J is TRBJ2-3; TRBD1 is a possible D gene (6 bases). V was trimmed by 4 bases and J by 4 bases, leaving 16 bases between them. The V gene's germline CDR1 is SGHNT and CDR2 YYREEE (reference sequence). The CDR3 extends over 15 amino acids. The DNA for the CDR3 is TGTGCCAGCAGCGTCGAGGCAGGGGCGGCAGATACGCAGTATTTT. Translating gives CASSVEAGAADTQYF.